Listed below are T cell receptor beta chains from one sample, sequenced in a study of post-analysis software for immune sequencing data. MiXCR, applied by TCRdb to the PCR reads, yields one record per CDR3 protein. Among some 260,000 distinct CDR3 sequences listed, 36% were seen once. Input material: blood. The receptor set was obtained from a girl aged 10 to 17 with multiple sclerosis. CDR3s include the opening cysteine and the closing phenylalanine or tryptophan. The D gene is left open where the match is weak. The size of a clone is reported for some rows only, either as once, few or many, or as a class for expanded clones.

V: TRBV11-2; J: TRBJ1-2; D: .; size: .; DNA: TGTGCCAGCAGCCCCGGTCTGGGGCGCGGCTATGGCTACACCTTC; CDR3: CASSPGLGRGYGYTF
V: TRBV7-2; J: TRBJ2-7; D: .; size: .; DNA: TGTGCCAGCAGCTTAGTGTATACCTACGAGCAGTACTTC; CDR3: CASSLVYTYEQYF
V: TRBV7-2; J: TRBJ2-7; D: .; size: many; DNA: TGTGCCAGCAGCTTAGATAATGGAGGATACGAGCAGTACTTC; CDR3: CASSLDNGGYEQYF
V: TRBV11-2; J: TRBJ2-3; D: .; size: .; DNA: TGTGCCGGCAGCAGAATCACAGATACGCAGTATTTT; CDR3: CAGSRITDTQYF
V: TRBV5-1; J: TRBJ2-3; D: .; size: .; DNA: TGCGCCAGCAGCTTCGAGAGCACAGATACGCAGTATTTT; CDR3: CASSFESTDTQYF
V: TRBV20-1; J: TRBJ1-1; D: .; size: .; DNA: TGCAGCATTGACAGGATGAACACTGAAGCTTTCTTT; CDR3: CSIDRMNTEAFF
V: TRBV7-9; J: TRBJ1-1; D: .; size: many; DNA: TGTGCCAGCAGCCACGGGTACACTGAAGCTTTCTTT; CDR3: CASSHGYTEAFF
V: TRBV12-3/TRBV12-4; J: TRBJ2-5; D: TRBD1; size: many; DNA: TGTGCCAGCAGTACGGGGACAGTCGCCCAGGTATCAGAGACCCAGTACTTC; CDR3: CASSTGTVAQVSETQYF
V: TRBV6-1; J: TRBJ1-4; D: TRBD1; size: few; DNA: TGTGCCAGTCAGCCGCGCGGAACAGGGGCCTCTAATGAAAAACTGTTTTTT; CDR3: CASQPRGTGASNEKLFF
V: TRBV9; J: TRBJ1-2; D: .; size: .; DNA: TGTGCCAGCAGCGATGATCAGGGTGGCGGTGGCTACACCTTC; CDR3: CASSDDQGGGGYTF
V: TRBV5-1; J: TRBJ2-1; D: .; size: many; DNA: TGCGCCAGCAGCTTGGGGGACAACGACAATGAGCAGTTCTTC; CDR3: CASSLGDNDNEQFF
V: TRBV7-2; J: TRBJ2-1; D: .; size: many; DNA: TGTGCCAGCAGCTTAGCGCGGTCCCTTCGGGAGCAGTTCTTC; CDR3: CASSLARSLREQFF
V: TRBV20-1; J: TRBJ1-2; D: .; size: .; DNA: TGCAGTGCCTTGAAGAGCCTAAATGGCTACACCTTC; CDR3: CSALKSLNGYTF
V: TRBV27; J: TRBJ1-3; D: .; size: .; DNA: TGTGCCAGCAGGTTTGGGGACACCATATATTTT; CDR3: CASRFGDTIYF
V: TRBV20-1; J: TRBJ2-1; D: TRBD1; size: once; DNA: TGCAGTGCTAGCGGGGACAGGGGATCGGGGAATGAGCAGTTCTTC; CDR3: CSASGDRGSGNEQFF
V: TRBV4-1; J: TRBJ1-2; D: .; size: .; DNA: TGCGCCAGCAGCCACTCGCAGCGAGAGAACTATGGCTACACCTTC; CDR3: CASSHSQRENYGYTF
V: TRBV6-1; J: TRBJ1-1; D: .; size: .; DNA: TGTGCCGGCAGTGAAGGGCGACGGCAGAACACTGAAGCTTTCTTT; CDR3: CAGSEGRRQNTEAFF
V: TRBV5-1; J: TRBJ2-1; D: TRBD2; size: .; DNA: TGCGCCAGCAGCTTGGCCGCGGGAGGTGATTACAATGAGCAGTTCTTC; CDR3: CASSLAAGGDYNEQFF
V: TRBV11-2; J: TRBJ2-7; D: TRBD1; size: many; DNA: TGTGCCAGCAGCTTAGAGCAGGGGGTACCCTACGAGCAGTACTTC; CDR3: CASSLEQGVPYEQYF
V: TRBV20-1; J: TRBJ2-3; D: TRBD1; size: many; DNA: TGCAGTGCTACCACGACAGGGACGGGAGATACGCAGTATTTT; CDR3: CSATTTGTGDTQYF
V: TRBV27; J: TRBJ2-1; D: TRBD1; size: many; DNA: TGTGCCAGCCAGGACAGGCCGTTACTCAGAAACAATGAGCAGTTCTTC; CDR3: CASQDRPLLRNNEQFF
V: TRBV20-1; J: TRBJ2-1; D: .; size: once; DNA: TGCAGTTTAACGGGAGTGACGAGGGGCGCGGAACCTAAGTCATACAATGAGCAGTTCTTC; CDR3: CSLTGVTRGAEPKSYNEQFF
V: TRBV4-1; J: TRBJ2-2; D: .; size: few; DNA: TGCGCCAGCAGCCCCTCTATCCCCCTAGCCACCGGGGAGCTGTTTTTT; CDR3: CASSPSIPLATGELFF
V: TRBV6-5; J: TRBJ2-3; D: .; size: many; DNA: TGTGCCAGCAGACTCCGGGCCCCGAACACAGATACGCAGTATTTT; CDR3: CASRLRAPNTDTQYF
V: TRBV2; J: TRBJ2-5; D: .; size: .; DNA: TGTGCCAGCAGCGAAGGGAGAAGGGGCAGAGAGACCCAGTACTTC; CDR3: CASSEGRRGRETQYF
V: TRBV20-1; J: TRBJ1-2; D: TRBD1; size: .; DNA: TGCAGTGCTAGAGATCCGGGGACAGGGGTGTCCTATGGCTACACCTTC; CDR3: CSARDPGTGVSYGYTF
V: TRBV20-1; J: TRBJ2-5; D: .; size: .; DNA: TGCAGTGCTAGAGATTTTGGACAAATCCAAGAGACCCAGTACTTC; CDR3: CSARDFGQIQETQYF
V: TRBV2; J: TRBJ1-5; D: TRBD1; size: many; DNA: TGTGCCAGCAGGGGACAGATCGGCCAGCCCCAGCATTTT; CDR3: CASRGQIGQPQHF
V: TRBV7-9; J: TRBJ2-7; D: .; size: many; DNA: TGTGCCAGCAGCTTAGCTACCGCCACGTCTCAGCAGTACTTC; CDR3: CASSLATATSQQYF
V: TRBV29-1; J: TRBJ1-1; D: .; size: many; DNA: TGCAGCGTCGTGTCGAGGATGAACACTGAAGCTTTCTTT; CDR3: CSVVSRMNTEAFF
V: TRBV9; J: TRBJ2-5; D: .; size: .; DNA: TGTGCCAGCAGCGTAGCGGAACTAGAGACCCAGTACTTC; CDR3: CASSVAELETQYF
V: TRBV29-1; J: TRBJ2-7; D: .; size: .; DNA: TGCAGCGTAGGGAAGGGGTCCTACGAGCAGTACTTC; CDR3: CSVGKGSYEQYF
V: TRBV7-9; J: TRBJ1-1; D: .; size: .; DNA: TGTGCCAGCAGCCCCCCCGCGGGTATCACCGTTTTTACTGAAGCTTTCTTT; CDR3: CASSPPAGITVFTEAFF